Following are 10 T cell receptor beta chains from one sample sequenced in a study of cytomegalovirus exposure and HLA in healthy donors. PCR primers comprised 60 Vbeta and 13 Jbeta primers. Using immunoSEQ multiplex PCR, the repertoire was profiled, and TCRdb retains in-frame clones only, with some absent. Of about 200,000 clones detected, around 86% appear once; the ten largest clones hold approximately 1.7%. The specimen was PBMCs. These receptors were taken from a woman aged 18-35 years in good health and CMV-seronegative.

The chain recombines TRBV5-4 with TRBJ2-5; 8 bases are a match to TRBD1. With 4 bases clipped from V and 2 bases from J, the junction kept 7 bases outside the gene matches. The germline CDR1 and CDR2 sequences are SGHNT and YYREEE (reference sequence). This CDR3 is 15 amino acids long. The CDR3 protein is CASSDTGGLQETQYF. The DNA of the CDR3 is TGTGCCAGCAGCGACACAGGGGGTCTTCAAGAGACCCAGTACTTC.

This rearrangement joins TRBV2 to TRBJ2-1; 12 bases align to TRBD1. Looked up from germline, CDR1 is SNHLY and CDR2 is FYNNEI. CDR3 length: 13 amino acids. Trimming at V came to 8 bases and at J to 8 bases, leaving 4 bases not matched to a gene. The CDR3 loop reads CASWGQGAYEQFF. The CDR3 DNA reads TGTGCCAGCTGGGGACAGGGGGCCTATGAGCAGTTCTTC. The complete variable domain, with remaining parts taken from reference TRBV2 and TRBJ2-1, reads EPEVTQTPSHQVTQMGQEVILRCVPISNHLYFYWYRQILGQKVEFLVSFYNNEISEKSEIFDDQFSVERPDGSNFTLKIRSTKLEDSAMYFCASWGQGAYEQFFGPGTRLTVL.

This chain joins TRBV10-2 and TRBJ1-6; 11 nucleotides match TRBD1. Germline V lookup: CDR1 WSHSY, CDR2 SAAADI. The V gene end was trimmed by 8 bases and the J gene end by 9 bases; junction bases not matched to a gene: 9. The CDR3 covers 15 residues. CDR3 protein: CASQDRGHGASPLHF. CDR3 DNA: TGCGCCAGCCAGGACAGGGGGCATGGGGCTTCACCCCTCCACTTT.

The rearrangement links TRBV7-9 to TRBJ1-1; tentatively, D is TRBD1 (6 bases). Deletions cut 4 bases from V and 4 bases from J, with 13 bases between. The CDR3 sequence is 14 residues long. The germline V gene encodes CDR1 SEHNR and CDR2 FQNEAQ (reference sequence). This CDR3 reads CASSSGTGITEAFF. The CDR3 DNA sequence: TGTGCCAGCAGCTCGGGAACAGGGATCACTGAAGCTTTCTTT.

The V and J genes are TRBV6-1 and TRBJ1-1, with no clear D. The CDR3 length is 14 residues. Trimming pared 7 bases from V and 1 base from J, leaving 13 bases between. CDR1 is MNHNS and CDR2 is SASEGT in the germline V gene. In DNA form, the CDR3 reads TGTGCCAGCACCCCACTCCGGAGGAACACTGAAGCTTTCTTT. It translates to CASTPLRRNTEAFF.

The chain is built from TRBV5-6 and TRBJ1-5; 12 bases match TRBD1. Germline loops: CDR1 SGHDT, CDR2 YYEEEE. The length of the CDR3 is 16 residues. The V segment lost 3 bases and the J segment 7 bases; nucleotides outside the gene matches: 8. In nucleotides, the CDR3 is TGTGCCAGCAGCTCCCGGGACAGGGGGCTAAAGCAGCCCCAGCATTTT. Protein sequence: CASSSRDRGLKQPQHF.

This sequence joins TRBV7-2 and TRBJ2-2; maybe TRBD1 (6 bases). Trimming took 3 bases from V and 6 from J, leaving 14 bases between them. There are 15 residues in the CDR3. CDR1 is SGHTA and CDR2 is FQGNSA in the germline V gene. The CDR3, as DNA: TGTGCCAGCAGCTTGGTACAGGGTGCAGCCGGGGAGCTGTTTTTT. Amino acid sequence: CASSLVQGAAGELFF.

This rearrangement joins TRBV18 to TRBJ2-5, with no clear D. The better agreement between TRBJ2-7 and the DNA end casts doubt on the J call. CDR3 length: 14 residues. Germline V lookup: CDR1 KGHSH, CDR2 LQKENI. CDR3 protein: CASSPPSVAYEQYF. CDR3 nucleotides: TGTGCCAGCTCACCACCGTCCGTCGCCTACGAGCAGTACTTC.

This sequence joins TRBV7-2 and TRBJ2-7, with D possibly being TRBD1 (5 bases). The V end was cut by 1 base, the J end by 3 bases, with 10 bases between. CDR3 length: 14 residues. CDR1 is SGHTA and CDR2 is FQGNSA in the germline V gene. DNA of the CDR3: TGTGCCAGCAGCTTAGGGTCAGGGCTCTACGAGCAGTACTTC. Amino acid sequence: CASSLGSGLYEQYF.

The V call is TRBV27, the J call TRBJ1-1, with a possible D match to TRBD1 (5 bases). V lost 2 bases and J lost 5, with 9 bases in between. The CDR3 runs 13 residues. Looked up from germline, CDR1 is MNHEY and CDR2 is SMNVEV (reference sequence). CDR3 DNA sequence: TGTGCCAGCAGTTTAAGGGGAAGGACTGAAGCTTTCTTT. Translation: CASSLRGRTEAFF.